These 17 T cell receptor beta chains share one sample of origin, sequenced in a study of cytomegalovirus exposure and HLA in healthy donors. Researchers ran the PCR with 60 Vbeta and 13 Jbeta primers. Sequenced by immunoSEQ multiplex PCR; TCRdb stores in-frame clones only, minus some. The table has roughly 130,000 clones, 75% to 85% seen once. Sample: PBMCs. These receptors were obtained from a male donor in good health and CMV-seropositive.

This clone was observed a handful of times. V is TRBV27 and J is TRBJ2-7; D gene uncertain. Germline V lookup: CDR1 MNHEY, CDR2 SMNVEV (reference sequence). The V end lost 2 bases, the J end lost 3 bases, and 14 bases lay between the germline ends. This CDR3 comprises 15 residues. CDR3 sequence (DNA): TGTGCCAGCAGTTTAGGTAGAGCGCTTCACTACGAGCAGTACTTC. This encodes CASSLGRALHYEQYF.

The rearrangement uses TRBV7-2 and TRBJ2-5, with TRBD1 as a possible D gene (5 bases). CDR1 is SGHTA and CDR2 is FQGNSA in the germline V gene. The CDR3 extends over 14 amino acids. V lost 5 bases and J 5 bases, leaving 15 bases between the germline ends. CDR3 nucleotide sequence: TGTGCCAGCAGCCCCGTCATAGGGGTCGAGACCCAGTACTTC. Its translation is CASSPVIGVETQYF.

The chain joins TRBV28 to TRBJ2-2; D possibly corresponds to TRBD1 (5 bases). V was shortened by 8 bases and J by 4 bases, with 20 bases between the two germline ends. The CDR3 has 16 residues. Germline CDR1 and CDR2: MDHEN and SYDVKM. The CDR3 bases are TGTGCCAGCTCCAGGGTAGCTGAAAGGACCACCGGGGAGCTGTTTTTT. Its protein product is CASSRVAERTTGELFF.

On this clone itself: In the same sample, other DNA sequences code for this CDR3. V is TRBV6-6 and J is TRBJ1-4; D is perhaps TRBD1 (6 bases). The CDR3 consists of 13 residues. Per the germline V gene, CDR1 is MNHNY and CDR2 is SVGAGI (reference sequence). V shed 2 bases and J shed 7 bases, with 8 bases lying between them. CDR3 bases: TGTGCCAGCAGTTACAGGGGGGGTGAAAAACTGTTTTTT. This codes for CASSYRGGEKLFF.

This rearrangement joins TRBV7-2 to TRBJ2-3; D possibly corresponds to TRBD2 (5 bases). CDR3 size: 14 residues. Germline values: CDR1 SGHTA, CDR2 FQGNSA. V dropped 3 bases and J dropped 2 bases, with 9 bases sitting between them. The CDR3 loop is CASSFKLATDTQYF. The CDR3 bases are TGTGCCAGCAGCTTTAAGCTAGCCACAGATACGCAGTATTTT.

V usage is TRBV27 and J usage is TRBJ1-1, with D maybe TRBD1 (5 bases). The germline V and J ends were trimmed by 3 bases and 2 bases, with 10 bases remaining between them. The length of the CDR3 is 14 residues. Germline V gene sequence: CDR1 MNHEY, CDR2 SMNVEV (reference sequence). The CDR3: CASSLLGLNTEAFF. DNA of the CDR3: TGTGCCAGCAGTTTGTTGGGACTAAACACTGAAGCTTTCTTT.

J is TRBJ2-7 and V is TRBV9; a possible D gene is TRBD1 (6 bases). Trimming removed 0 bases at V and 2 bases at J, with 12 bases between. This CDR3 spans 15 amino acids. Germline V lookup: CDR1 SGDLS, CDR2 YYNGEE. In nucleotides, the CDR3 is TGTGCCAGCAGCGTAGATGCAGGGGATACCTACGAGCAGTACTTC. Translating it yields CASSVDAGDTYEQYF.

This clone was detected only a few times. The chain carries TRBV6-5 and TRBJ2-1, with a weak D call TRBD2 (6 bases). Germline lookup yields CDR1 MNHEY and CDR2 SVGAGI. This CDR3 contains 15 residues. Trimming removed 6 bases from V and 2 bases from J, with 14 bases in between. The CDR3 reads CASSPTGAPYNEQFF. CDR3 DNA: TGTGCCAGCAGCCCAACGGGAGCCCCCTACAATGAGCAGTTCTTC.

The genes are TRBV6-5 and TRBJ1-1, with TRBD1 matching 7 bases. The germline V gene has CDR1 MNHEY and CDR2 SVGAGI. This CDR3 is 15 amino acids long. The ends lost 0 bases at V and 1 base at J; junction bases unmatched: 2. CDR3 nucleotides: TGTGCCAGCAGTTACTCAGACAGGGCGAACACTGAAGCTTTCTTT. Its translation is CASSYSDRANTEAFF.

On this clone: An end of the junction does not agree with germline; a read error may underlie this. Here the CDR3 reads CASSPTLAAKYGYTF. CDR3 nucleotide sequence: TGTGCCAGCAGTCCCACCTTGGCGGCTAAATATGGCTACACCTTC. This chain connects TRBV28 to TRBJ1-2, with D unclear. CDR3 length equals 15 residues. CDR1 is MDHEN, CDR2 SYDVKM, per germline.

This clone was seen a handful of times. The CDR3 reads CASSYSSGAPQHF. For the CDR3, the DNA is TGTGCCAGCAGTTACTCGAGCGGGGCACCCCAGCATTTT. This chain uses TRBV6-5 with TRBJ1-5; a weak D match, TRBD1 (5 bases). The CDR3 is made up of 13 amino acids. CDR1 and CDR2 from the germline V gene are MNHEY and SVGAGI. V lost 0 bases to trimming and J lost 10 bases, with 10 bases between them.

This chain's CDR3 is CASSVAPPSSGTPYEQYF. CDR3 DNA sequence: TGTGCCAGCAGCGTAGCCCCCCCGTCTAGCGGGACACCCTACGAGCAGTACTTC. The chain employs TRBV9 and TRBJ2-7; 9 bases are a match to TRBD2. Losses at the gene ends were 0 bases for V and 2 bases for J; bases not matched to a gene: 12. This CDR3 contains 18 residues. Looked up from germline, CDR1 is SGDLS and CDR2 is YYNGEE.

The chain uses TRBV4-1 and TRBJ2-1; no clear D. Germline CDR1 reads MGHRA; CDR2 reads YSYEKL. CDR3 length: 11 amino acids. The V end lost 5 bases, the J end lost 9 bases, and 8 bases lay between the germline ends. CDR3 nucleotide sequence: TGCGCCAGCAGCGCCGGAGTTGAGCAGTTCTTC. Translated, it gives CASSAGVEQFF.

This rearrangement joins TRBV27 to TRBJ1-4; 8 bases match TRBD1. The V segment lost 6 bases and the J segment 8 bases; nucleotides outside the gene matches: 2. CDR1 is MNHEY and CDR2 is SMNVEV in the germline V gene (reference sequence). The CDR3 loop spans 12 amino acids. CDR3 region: CASRRQGEKLFF. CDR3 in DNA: TGTGCCAGCAGACGACAGGGGGAAAAACTGTTTTTT. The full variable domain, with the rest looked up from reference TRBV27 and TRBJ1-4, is EAQVTQNPRYLITVTGKKLTVTCSQNMNHEYMSWYRQDPGLGLRQIYYSMNVEVTDKGDVPEGYKVSRKEKRNFPLILESPSPNQTSLYFCASRRQGEKLFFGSGTQLSVL.

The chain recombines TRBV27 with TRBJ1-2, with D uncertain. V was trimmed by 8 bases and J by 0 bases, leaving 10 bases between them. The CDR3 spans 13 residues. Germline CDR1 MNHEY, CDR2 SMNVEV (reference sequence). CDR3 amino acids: CASAPRANYGYTF. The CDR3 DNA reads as TGTGCCAGCGCCCCCCGCGCTAACTATGGCTACACCTTC.

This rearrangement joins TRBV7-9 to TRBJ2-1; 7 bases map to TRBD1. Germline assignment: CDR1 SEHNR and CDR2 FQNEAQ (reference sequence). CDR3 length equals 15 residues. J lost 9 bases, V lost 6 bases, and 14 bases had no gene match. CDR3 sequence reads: CASRILQGDKGEQFF. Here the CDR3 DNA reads TGTGCCAGCAGAATACTCCAGGGGGATAAGGGTGAGCAGTTCTTC.

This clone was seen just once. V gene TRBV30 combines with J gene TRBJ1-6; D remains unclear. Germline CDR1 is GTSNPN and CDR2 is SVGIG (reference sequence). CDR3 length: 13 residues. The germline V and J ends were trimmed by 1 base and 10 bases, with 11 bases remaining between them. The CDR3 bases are TGTGCCTGGAGTGGGGTCTCGGGATCACCCCTCCACTTT. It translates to CAWSGVSGSPLHF.